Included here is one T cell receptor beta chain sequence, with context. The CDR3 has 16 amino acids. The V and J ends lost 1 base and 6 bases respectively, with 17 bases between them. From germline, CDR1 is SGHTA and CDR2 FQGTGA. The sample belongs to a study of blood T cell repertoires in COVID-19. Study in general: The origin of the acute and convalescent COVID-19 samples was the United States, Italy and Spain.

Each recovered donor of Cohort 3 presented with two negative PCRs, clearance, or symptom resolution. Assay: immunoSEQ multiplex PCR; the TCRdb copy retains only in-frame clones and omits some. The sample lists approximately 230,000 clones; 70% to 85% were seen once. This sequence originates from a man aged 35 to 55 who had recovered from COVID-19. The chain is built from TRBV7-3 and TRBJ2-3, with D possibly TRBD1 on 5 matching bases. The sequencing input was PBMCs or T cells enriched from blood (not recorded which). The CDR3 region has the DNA TGTGCCAGCAGCTTAAAGCCCACAGGATTCGGGGATACGCAGTATTTT. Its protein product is CASSLKPTGFGDTQYF.